Below are 12 T cell receptor beta chains sequenced from a single sample in a study of cytomegalovirus exposure and HLA in healthy donors (dated by TCRdb to 2017 to 2019). Receptor amplification or capture employed the immunoSEQ multiplex PCR assay. Held by TCRdb, this immuneACCESS table contains in-frame sequences only and omits some clones. Under half of the omission traces to an unresolved V gene where checked; the cause of the rest is unknown. Here the sample has approximately 210,000 clones; around 86% occur a single time. The ten most abundant clones make up over 1.3% of the sample. The sequenced material came from PBMCs. The receptors shown here come from a woman between 18 and 29 years old in good health and CMV-seronegative.

This clone was detected only once. V gene TRBV9 combines with J gene TRBJ2-1, with D perhaps matching TRBD2 (6 bases). V lost 0 bases and J 10 bases, leaving 17 bases between the germline ends. This CDR3 spans 15 amino acids. CDR1 SGDLS and CDR2 YYNGEE come from the germline V gene. The CDR3 nucleotides are TGTGCCAGCAGCGTAGGTACTAGCCCCTCGAGAGAGCAGTTCTTC. Translating it yields CASSVGTSPSREQFF. The whole variable domain, remainder taken from reference TRBV9 and TRBJ2-1, is DSGVTQTPKHLITATGQRVTLRCSPRSGDLSVYWYQQSLDQGLQFLIQYYNGEERAKGNILERFSAQQFPDLHSELNLSSLELGDSALYFCASSVGTSPSREQFFGPGTRLTVL.

CDR3 amino acids: CASSALDRVGNYGYTF. CDR3 sequence (DNA): TGTGCCAGCAGCGCCCTGGACAGGGTGGGTAACTATGGCTACACCTTC. This chain joins TRBV9 and TRBJ1-2; 8 bases line up with TRBD1. The CDR3 is 16 amino acids. Germline lookup yields CDR1 SGDLS and CDR2 YYNGEE. J was trimmed by 1 base and V by 3 bases; bases with no gene match: 8.

This chain connects TRBV5-1 to TRBJ2-5; D unclear. Germline V gives CDR1 SGHRS, CDR2 YFSETQ. V gave up 5 bases and J gave up 2 bases, with 16 bases separating them. The CDR3 is made up of 15 amino acids. CDR3 coding DNA: TGCGCCAGCAGGGCGGTAGGTGGTGTACAAGAGACCCAGTACTTC. This sequence encodes CASRAVGGVQETQYF.

The J gene is TRBJ2-5, the V gene TRBV25-1; D might be TRBD1 (5 bases). The CDR3 extends over 13 amino acids. Per germline, CDR1 MGHDK and CDR2 SYGVNS. V shed 6 bases and J shed 7 bases, with 15 bases lying between them. The CDR3 spells CASRQADRVTQYF. The CDR3 region has the DNA TGTGCCAGCAGACAGGCCGATAGGGTGACCCAGTACTTC.

This clone was recorded once. The chain links TRBV6-1 to TRBJ1-2, with D unresolved. Germline CDR1 reads MNHNS; CDR2 reads SASEGT. Trimming took off 1 base at V and 4 bases at J, with 13 bases between the two ends. The CDR3 totals 15 residues. CDR3: CASSEVGGLGYGYTF. The CDR3 DNA sequence: TGTGCCAGCAGTGAAGTCGGAGGGTTGGGCTATGGCTACACCTTC.

The chain links TRBV5-3 to TRBJ2-2; no clear D gene. TRBV5-3 is reported as an ORF; its role is uncertain. The V end lost 9 bases, the J end lost 3 bases, and 12 bases lay between the germline ends. This CDR3 comprises 13 residues. As DNA, the CDR3 is TGTGCCAAAGACCCGGCGGACACCGGGGAGCTGTTTTTT. It is translated as CAKDPADTGELFF.

The J gene is TRBJ2-7, the V gene TRBV20-1; the D gene is possibly TRBD1 (5 bases). Germline CDR1 and CDR2: DFQATT and SNEGSKA (reference sequence). This CDR3 has 11 amino acids. Trimming removed 5 bases at V and 5 bases at J, with 10 bases between. CDR3 loop: CSAEEGDEQYF. The DNA for the CDR3 is TGCAGTGCTGAGGAAGGGGACGAGCAGTACTTC.

The chain joins TRBV5-1 to TRBJ2-1; D unresolved. Germline V gene lookup returns CDR1 SGHRS and CDR2 YFSETQ. This CDR3 contains 13 residues. The ends were cut back, 3 bases at V and 8 bases at J, with 12 bases in the middle. CDR3 DNA: TGCGCCAGCAGCTACTCAGGTGTGGATGAGCAGTTCTTC. This sequence encodes CASSYSGVDEQFF. Combining the CDR3 with reference TRBV5-1 and TRBJ2-1 gives the whole variable domain KAGVTQTPRYLIKTRGQQVTLSCSPISGHRSVSWYQQTPGQGLQFLFEYFSETQRNKGNFPGRFSGRQFSNSRSEMNVSTLELGDSALYLCASSYSGVDEQFFGPGTRLTVL.

The J gene is TRBJ2-1, the V gene TRBV4-1, with TRBD1 as a possible D gene (6 bases). The CDR3 has 16 residues. Between the trimmed V and J ends, which lost 0 bases and 2 bases, there was a span of 11 bases. Germline-derived CDR1 and CDR2 are MGHRA and YSYEKL. In DNA, the CDR3 is TGCGCCAGCAGCCAAGAAGGGACACAGACCTACAATGAGCAGTTCTTC. This sequence encodes CASSQEGTQTYNEQFF.

The chain carries TRBV11-3 and TRBJ2-2; 15 bases map to TRBD2. CDR1 SGHNT and CDR2 YENEEA come from the germline V gene. The CDR3 runs 19 residues. V shed 4 bases, J shed 0 bases, and the junction held 6 bases outside the gene matches. DNA of the CDR3: TGTGCCAGCAGCTCGGGACTAGCGGGGGGTCGTCCGAACACCGGGGAGCTGTTTTTT. It encodes CASSSGLAGGRPNTGELFF.

This clone was recorded a few times. The chain is built from TRBV27 and TRBJ1-6; 9 nucleotides line up with TRBD1. The CDR3 covers 15 residues. Germline trimming cut 5 bases from V and 10 bases from J; bases unmatched to any gene: 9. Germline assignment: CDR1 MNHEY and CDR2 SMNVEV (reference sequence). Here the CDR3 DNA reads TGTGCCAGCAGTCCACAGGGGGCGGCGGGGTCACCCCTCCACTTT. Residues: CASSPQGAAGSPLHF.

The rearrangement joins TRBV4-2 to TRBJ1-4, with D perhaps TRBD1 (6 bases). V was shortened by 4 bases and J by 4 bases, with 19 bases between the two germline ends. The CDR3 covers 17 residues. From germline, CDR1 is LGHNA and CDR2 YNFKEQ. The CDR3 DNA sequence: TGTGCCAGCAGCCCCCGTGGCCCCGGGGACATTAATGAAAAACTGTTTTTT. This encodes CASSPRGPGDINEKLFF.